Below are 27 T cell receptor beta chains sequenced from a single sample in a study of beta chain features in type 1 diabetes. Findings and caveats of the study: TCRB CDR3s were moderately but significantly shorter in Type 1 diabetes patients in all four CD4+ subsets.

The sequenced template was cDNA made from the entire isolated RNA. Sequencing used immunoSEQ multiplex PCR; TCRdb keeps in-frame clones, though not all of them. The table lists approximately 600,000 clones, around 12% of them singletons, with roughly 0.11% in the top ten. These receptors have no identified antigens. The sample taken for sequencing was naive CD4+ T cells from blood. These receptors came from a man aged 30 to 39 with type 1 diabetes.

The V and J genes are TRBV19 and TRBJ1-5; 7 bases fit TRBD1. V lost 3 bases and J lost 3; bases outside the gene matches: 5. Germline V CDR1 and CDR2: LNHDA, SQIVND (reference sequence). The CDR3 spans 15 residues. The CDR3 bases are TGTGCCAGTAGTATGGCCAGGGGGAACAATCAGCCCCAGCATTTT. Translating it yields CASSMARGNNQPQHF. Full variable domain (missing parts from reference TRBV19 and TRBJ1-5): DGGITQSPKYLFRKEGQNVTLSCEQNLNHDAMYWYRQDPGQGLRLIYYSQIVNDFQKGDIAEGYSVSREKKESFPLTVTSAQKNPTAFYLCASSMARGNNQPQHFGDGTRLSIL.

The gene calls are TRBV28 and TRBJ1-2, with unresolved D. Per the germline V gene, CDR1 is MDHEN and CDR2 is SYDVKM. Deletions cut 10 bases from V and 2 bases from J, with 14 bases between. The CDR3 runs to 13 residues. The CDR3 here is CATFRAANYGYTF. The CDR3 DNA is TGTGCCACTTTTCGGGCCGCAAACTATGGCTACACCTTC.

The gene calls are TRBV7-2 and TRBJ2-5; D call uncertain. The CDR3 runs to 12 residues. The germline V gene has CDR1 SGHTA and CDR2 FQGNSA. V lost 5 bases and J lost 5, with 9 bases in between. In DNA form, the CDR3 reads TGTGCCAGCAGCACCCTCCGGGAGACCCAGTACTTC. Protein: CASSTLRETQYF.

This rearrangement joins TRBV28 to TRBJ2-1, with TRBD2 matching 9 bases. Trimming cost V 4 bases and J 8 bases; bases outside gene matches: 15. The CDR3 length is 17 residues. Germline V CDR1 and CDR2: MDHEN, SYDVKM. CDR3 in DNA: TGTGCCAGCAGTTCTAGGGCTAGCGGGGCTAGGTGGGATGAGCAGTTCTTC. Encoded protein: CASSSRASGARWDEQFF.

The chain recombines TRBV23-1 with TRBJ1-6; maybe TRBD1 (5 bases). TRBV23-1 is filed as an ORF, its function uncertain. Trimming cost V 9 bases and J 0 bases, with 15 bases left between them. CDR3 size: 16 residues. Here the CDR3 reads CARRGGSASYNSPLHF. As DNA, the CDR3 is TGCGCCAGGAGGGGAGGGTCTGCCTCCTATAATTCACCCCTCCACTTT.

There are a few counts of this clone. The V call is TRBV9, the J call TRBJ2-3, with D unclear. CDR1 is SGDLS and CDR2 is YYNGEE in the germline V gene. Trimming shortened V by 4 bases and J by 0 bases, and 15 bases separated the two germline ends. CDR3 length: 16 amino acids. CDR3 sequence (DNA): TGTGCCAGCAGCCCCCTGGGTGGGTCTAGCACAGATACGCAGTATTTT. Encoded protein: CASSPLGGSSTDTQYF.

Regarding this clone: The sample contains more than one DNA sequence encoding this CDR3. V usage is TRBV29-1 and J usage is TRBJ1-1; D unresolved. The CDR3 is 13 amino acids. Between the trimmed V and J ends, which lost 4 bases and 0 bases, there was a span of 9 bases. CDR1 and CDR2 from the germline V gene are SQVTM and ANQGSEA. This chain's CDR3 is CSVAGRVNTEAFF. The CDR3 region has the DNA TGCAGCGTTGCGGGTCGGGTGAACACTGAAGCTTTCTTT.

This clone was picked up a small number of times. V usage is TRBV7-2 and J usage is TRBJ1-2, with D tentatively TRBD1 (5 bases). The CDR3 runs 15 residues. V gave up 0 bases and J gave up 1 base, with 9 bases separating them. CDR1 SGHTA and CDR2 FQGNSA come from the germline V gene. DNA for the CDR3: TGTGCCAGCAGCTTAGCAGCAGGGAATAACTATGGCTACACCTTC. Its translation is CASSLAAGNNYGYTF.

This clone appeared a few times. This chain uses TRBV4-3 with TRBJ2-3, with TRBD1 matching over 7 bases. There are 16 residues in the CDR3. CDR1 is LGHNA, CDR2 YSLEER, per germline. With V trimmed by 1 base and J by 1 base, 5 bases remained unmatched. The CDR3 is CASSQGGQRGTDTQYF. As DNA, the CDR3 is TGCGCCAGCAGCCAAGGGGGACAGAGAGGCACAGATACGCAGTATTTT.

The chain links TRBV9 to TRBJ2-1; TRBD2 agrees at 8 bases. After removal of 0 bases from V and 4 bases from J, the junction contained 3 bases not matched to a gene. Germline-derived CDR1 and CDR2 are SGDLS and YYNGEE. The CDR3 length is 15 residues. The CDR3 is CASSVAGLEYNEQFF. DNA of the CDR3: TGTGCCAGCAGCGTAGCGGGACTAGAGTACAATGAGCAGTTCTTC.

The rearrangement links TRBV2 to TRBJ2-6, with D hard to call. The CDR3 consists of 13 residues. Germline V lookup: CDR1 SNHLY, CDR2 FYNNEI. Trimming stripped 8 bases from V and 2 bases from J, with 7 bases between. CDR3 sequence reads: CASDTTGANVLTF. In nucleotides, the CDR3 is TGTGCCAGCGACACGACTGGGGCCAACGTCCTGACTTTC. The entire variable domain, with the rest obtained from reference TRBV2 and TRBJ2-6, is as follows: EPEVTQTPSHQVTQMGQEVILRCVPISNHLYFYWYRQILGQKVEFLVSFYNNEISEKSEIFDDQFSVERPDGSNFTLKIRSTKLEDSAMYFCASDTTGANVLTFGAGSRLTVL.

CDR3 region: CASSSGQGKENIQYF. The CDR3 nucleotides read TGTGCCAGCAGTTCGGGACAGGGCAAGGAAAACATTCAGTACTTC. V and J are TRBV6-5 and TRBJ2-4; 9 bases map to TRBD1. This CDR3 contains 15 residues. V dropped 4 bases and J dropped 5; count of bases not matched to a gene: 6. Germline V gene sequence: CDR1 MNHEY, CDR2 SVGAGI.

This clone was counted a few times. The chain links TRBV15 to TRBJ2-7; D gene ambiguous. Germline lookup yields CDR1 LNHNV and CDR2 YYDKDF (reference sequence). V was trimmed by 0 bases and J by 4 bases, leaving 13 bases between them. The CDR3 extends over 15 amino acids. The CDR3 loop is CATSRESLVGYEQYF. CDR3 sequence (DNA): TGTGCCACCAGCAGAGAAAGTCTAGTGGGTTACGAGCAGTACTTC. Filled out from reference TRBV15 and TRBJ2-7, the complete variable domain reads DAMVIQNPRYQVTQFGKPVTLSCSQTLNHNVMYWYQQKSSQAPKLLFHYYDKDFNNEADTPDNFQSRRPNTSFCFLDIRSPGLGDTAMYLCATSRESLVGYEQYFGPGTRLTVT.

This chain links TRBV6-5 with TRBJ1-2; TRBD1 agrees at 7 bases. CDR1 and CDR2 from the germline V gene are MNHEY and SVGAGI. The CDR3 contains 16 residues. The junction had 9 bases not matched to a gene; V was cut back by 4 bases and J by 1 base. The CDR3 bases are TGTGCCAGCAGTTTCATGGGGGGACAGAATAACTATGGCTACACCTTC. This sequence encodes CASSFMGGQNNYGYTF.

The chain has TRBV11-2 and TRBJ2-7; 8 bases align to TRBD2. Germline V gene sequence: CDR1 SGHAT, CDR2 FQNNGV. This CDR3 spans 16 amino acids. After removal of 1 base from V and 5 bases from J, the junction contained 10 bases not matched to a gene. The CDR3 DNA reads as TGTGCCAGCAGCTTAGTCCCCCTGCGGGGGGTCCACGAGCAGTACTTC. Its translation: CASSLVPLRGVHEQYF.

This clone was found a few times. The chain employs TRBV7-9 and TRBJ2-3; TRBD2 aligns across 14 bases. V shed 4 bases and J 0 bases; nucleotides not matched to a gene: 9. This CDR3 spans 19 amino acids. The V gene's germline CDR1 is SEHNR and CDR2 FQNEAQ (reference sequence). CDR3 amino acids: CASSSIWTSGGTSTDTQYF. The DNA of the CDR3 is TGTGCCAGCAGCTCAATATGGACTAGCGGGGGGACTAGCACAGATACGCAGTATTTT.

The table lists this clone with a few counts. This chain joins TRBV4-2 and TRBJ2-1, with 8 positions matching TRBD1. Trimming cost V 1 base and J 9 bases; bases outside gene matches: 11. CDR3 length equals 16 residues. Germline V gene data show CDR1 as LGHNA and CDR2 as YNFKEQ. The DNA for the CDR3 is TGTGCCAGCAGCCAAGGAAGTAGGACAGGGAGGAGTGAGCAGTTCTTC. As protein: CASSQGSRTGRSEQFF.

DNA of the CDR3: TGTGCCAGTCTCCTGGCCGGGTCAGCAACTGGCGGGAACTATGGCTACACCTTC. Amino acids: CASLLAGSATGGNYGYTF. The chain uses TRBV2 and TRBJ1-2; no clear D. The CDR3 runs 18 residues. The V gene lost 9 bases and the J gene lost 2 bases, with 28 bases spanning the gap. The V gene's germline CDR1 is SNHLY and CDR2 FYNNEI.

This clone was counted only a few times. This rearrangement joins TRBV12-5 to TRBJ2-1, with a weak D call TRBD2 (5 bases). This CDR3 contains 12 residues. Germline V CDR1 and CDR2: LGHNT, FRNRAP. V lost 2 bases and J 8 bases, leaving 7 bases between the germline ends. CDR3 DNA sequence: TGTGCTAGTGGTTTGAACGGGGATGAGCAGTTCTTC. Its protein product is CASGLNGDEQFF.

The CDR3 is CASIKEGTEAFF. The CDR3 DNA sequence: TGTGCCAGCATCAAAGAGGGCACTGAAGCTTTCTTT. The chain couples TRBV2 to TRBJ1-1; D is unclear. Germline-derived CDR1 and CDR2 are SNHLY and FYNNEI. CDR3 length: 12 amino acids. Trimming removed 7 bases at V and 4 bases at J, with 10 bases between.

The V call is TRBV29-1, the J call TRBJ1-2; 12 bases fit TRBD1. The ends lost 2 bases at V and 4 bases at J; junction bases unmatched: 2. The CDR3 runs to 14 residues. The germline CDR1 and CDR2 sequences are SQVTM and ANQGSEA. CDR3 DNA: TGCAGCGTTGAAACGGGACAGGGGGCCTATGGCTACACCTTC. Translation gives CSVETGQGAYGYTF.

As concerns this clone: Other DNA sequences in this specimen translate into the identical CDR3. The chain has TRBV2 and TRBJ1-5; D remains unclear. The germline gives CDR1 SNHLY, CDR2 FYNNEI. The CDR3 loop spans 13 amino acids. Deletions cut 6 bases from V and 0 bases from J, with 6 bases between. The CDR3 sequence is CASSRDSNQPQHF. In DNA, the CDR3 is TGTGCCAGCAGCCGGGATAGCAATCAGCCCCAGCATTTT.

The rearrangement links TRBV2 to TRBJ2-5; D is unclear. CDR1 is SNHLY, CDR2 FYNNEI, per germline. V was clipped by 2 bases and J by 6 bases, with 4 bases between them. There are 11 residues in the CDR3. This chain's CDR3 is CASSETQTQYF. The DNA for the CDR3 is TGTGCCAGCAGTGAAACCCAGACCCAGTACTTC.

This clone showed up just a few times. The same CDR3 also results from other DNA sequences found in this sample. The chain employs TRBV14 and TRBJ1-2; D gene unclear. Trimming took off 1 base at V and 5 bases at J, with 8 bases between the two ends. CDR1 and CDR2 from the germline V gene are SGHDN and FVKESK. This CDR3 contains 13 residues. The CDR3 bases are TGTGCCAGCAGCCAAGTAGGGTCGTATGGCTACACCTTC. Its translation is CASSQVGSYGYTF.

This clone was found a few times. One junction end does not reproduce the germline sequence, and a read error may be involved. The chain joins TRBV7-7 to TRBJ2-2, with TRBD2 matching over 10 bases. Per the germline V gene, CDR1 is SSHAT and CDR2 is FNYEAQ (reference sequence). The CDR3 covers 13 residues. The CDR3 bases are TGTGCTAGCAGCGGGGGGGAAACCGGGGAGCTGTTTTTT. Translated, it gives CASSGGETGELFF.

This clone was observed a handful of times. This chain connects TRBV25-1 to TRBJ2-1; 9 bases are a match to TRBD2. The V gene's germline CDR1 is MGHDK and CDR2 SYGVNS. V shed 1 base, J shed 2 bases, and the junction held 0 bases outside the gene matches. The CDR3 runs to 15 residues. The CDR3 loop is CASSELAGAYNEQFF. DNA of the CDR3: TGTGCCAGCAGTGAATTAGCGGGGGCCTACAATGAGCAGTTCTTC.

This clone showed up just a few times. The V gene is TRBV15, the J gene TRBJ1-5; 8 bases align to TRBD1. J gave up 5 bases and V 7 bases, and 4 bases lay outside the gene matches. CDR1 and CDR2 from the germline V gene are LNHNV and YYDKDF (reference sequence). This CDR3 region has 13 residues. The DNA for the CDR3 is TGTGCCACCACCCCGGACAGGGATCAGCCCCAGCATTTT. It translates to CATTPDRDQPQHF.